A single sample gave rise to the 18 T cell receptor beta chains below, sequenced in a study of cytomegalovirus exposure and HLA in healthy donors. The PCR used 60 Vbeta and 13 Jbeta primers. Some clones are missing from TCRdb's copy, which holds only in-frame ones; the method was immunoSEQ multiplex PCR. This table holds over 150,000 clones, 68% found once. Sequencing was done on a sample of PBMCs. The receptors shown here come from a man between 50 and 59 years old in good health and CMV-seronegative.

For this clone: The likely explanation is a read error, given a far larger clone one base away. This same CDR3 is encoded by further DNA sequences in the sample. J is TRBJ1-4 and V is TRBV6-5; a weak D match, TRBD1 (6 bases). Germline loops: CDR1 MNHEY, CDR2 SVGAGI. The CDR3 sequence is 16 residues long. In DNA form, the CDR3 reads TGTGCCAGCAGTTACGAACCTACAGGGCTTAATGAAAAATTGTTTTTT. Its protein is CASSYEPTGLNEKLFF.

V is TRBV5-4 and J is TRBJ1-1; 10 nucleotides line up with TRBD1. The CDR3 spans 16 residues. J lost 5 bases, V lost 0 bases, and 7 bases had no gene match. CDR1 and CDR2 from the germline V gene are SGHNT and YYREEE (reference sequence). The CDR3 spells CASSLGQGAGFTEAFF. Written as DNA, the CDR3 is TGTGCCAGCAGCTTGGGACAGGGGGCAGGTTTTACTGAAGCTTTCTTT.

The CDR3 nucleotides read TGTGCCAGCAGCTTGGGTGCGGCTGCCGCAAGGGAGCTGTTTTTT. Translated: CASSLGAAAARELFF. This rearrangement joins TRBV5-4 to TRBJ2-2; D gene unclear. V lost 0 bases to trimming and J lost 9 bases, with 15 bases between them. The CDR3 covers 15 residues. Germline V gene lookup returns CDR1 SGHNT and CDR2 YYREEE (reference sequence). The whole variable domain, remainder taken from reference TRBV5-4 and TRBJ2-2, is ETGVTQSPTHLIKTRGQQVTLRCSSQSGHNTVSWYQQALGQGPQFIFQYYREEENGRGNFPPRFSGLQFPNYSSELNVNALELDDSALYLCASSLGAAAARELFFGEGSRLTVL.

This clone was seen only a few times. This chain connects TRBV4-1 to TRBJ2-3; possible D gene TRBD2, 6 bases. Looked up from germline, CDR1 is MGHRA and CDR2 is YSYEKL. V was cut by 3 bases and J by 4 bases, with 20 bases left in between. CDR3 length: 17 residues. CDR3 in DNA: TGCGCCAGCAGCCAGATCACCGGGACCCCGGGGGCAGATACGCAGTATTTT. This translates into CASSQITGTPGADTQYF.

The chain has TRBV7-2 and TRBJ2-3; 12 bases agree with TRBD2. Germline trimming cut 3 bases from V and 2 bases from J; bases unmatched to any gene: 3. The CDR3 sequence is 16 residues long. In germline, CDR1 is SGHTA, CDR2 FQGNSA. The CDR3 region is CASSFWTSGVTDTQYF. The CDR3 nucleotides are TGTGCCAGCAGCTTCTGGACTAGCGGGGTCACAGATACGCAGTATTTT.

The chain has TRBV5-1 and TRBJ2-5, with D maybe TRBD1 (6 bases). This CDR3 comprises 14 residues. The germline V gene encodes CDR1 SGHRS and CDR2 YFSETQ. Trimming left V 3 bases short and J 5 bases short, with 14 bases between. The CDR3 nucleotides are TGCGCCAGCAGCTGGACAGTTAGTCCCGAGACCCAGTACTTC. Amino acids: CASSWTVSPETQYF.

On this clone: Other DNA sequences in this sample translate to the same CDR3. The chain has TRBV6-6 and TRBJ1-4; D not certain. Trimming shortened V by 6 bases and J by 7 bases, and 6 bases separated the two germline ends. The CDR3 loop spans 11 amino acids. CDR1 MNHNY and CDR2 SVGAGI come from the germline V gene (reference sequence). The CDR3 loop reads CASRGGEKLFF. The CDR3 nucleotides are TGTGCCAGCAGGGGAGGTGAAAAACTGTTTTTT.

This chain links TRBV7-8 with TRBJ2-5, with 7 nucleotides matching TRBD1. The CDR3 extends over 15 amino acids. V lost 5 bases to trimming and J lost 2 bases; unmatched junction nucleotides: 8. Germline V CDR1 and CDR2: SGHVS, FQNEAQ. CDR3 nucleotide sequence: TGTGCCAGCAGCCCATACAGGGGTAAACAAGAGACCCAGTACTTC. Translated, it gives CASSPYRGKQETQYF. The full variable domain, completed using reference TRBV7-8 and TRBJ2-5, is GAGVSQSPRYKVAKRGQDVALRCDPISGHVSLFWYQQALGQGPEFLTYFQNEAQLDKSGLPSDRFFAERPEGSVSTLKIQRTQQEDSAVYLCASSPYRGKQETQYFGPGTRLLVL.

This chain connects TRBV5-5 to TRBJ1-2; D call uncertain. Germline loops: CDR1 SGHKS, CDR2 YYEKEE (reference sequence). CDR3 length: 14 residues. Trimming took 4 bases from V and 3 from J, leaving 13 bases between them. The CDR3 DNA reads TGTGCCAGCAGCCCCCGGGGAACCGACTATGGCTACACCTTC. It specifies CASSPRGTDYGYTF.

The chain is built from TRBV5-4 and TRBJ1-1; D is ambiguous. The germline gives CDR1 SGHNT, CDR2 YYREEE (reference sequence). The CDR3 loop spans 15 amino acids. Trimming took off 4 bases at V and 0 bases at J, with 13 bases between the two ends. CDR3 nucleotide sequence: TGTGCCAGCAGCCGCATGACGGGGATGAACACTGAAGCTTTCTTT. Protein: CASSRMTGMNTEAFF.

This clone was detected a few times. This chain joins TRBV5-1 and TRBJ1-1; the D gene is possibly TRBD1 (5 bases). Trimming removed 0 bases at V and 5 bases at J, with 11 bases between. Germline V gives CDR1 SGHRS, CDR2 YFSETQ. This CDR3 spans 14 amino acids. In nucleotides, the CDR3 is TGCGCCAGCAGCTTGGGGACGGGGGGTACTGAAGCTTTCTTT. It specifies CASSLGTGGTEAFF.

The CDR3 bases are TGTGCCAGCAGAAACACAGGGGGAGGCAATCAGCCCCAGCATTTT. Protein: CASRNTGGGNQPQHF. J is TRBJ1-5 and V is TRBV6-5; 8 positions agree with TRBD1. The CDR3 totals 15 residues. Losses at the gene ends were 6 bases for V and 2 bases for J; bases not matched to a gene: 6. Germline loops: CDR1 MNHEY, CDR2 SVGAGI.

This clone was seen a few times. The J gene is TRBJ2-2, the V gene TRBV28, with 12 nucleotides matching TRBD2. V trimming: 6 bases; J trimming: 6 bases; junction bases outside the gene matches: 2. Germline CDR1 MDHEN, CDR2 SYDVKM. CDR3 size: 14 residues. For the CDR3, the DNA is TGTGCCAGCAGCCTAGCGGGGGGGCCCGGGGAGCTGTTTTTT. Encoded protein: CASSLAGGPGELFF. The entire variable domain, with the rest obtained from reference TRBV28 and TRBJ2-2, is as follows: DVKVTQSSRYLVKRTGEKVFLECVQDMDHENMFWYRQDPGLGLRLIYFSYDVKMKEKGDIPEGYSVSREKKERFSLILESASTNQTSMYLCASSLAGGPGELFFGEGSRLTVL.

The genes are TRBV11-1 and TRBJ1-1; D is undetermined. Germline V gene data show CDR1 as SGHAT and CDR2 as FQDESV (reference sequence). The germline V and J ends were trimmed by 4 bases and 0 bases, with 12 bases remaining between them. The CDR3 covers 15 residues. The CDR3 protein is CASSSQRFMNTEAFF. In DNA form, the CDR3 reads TGTGCCAGCAGCTCGCAGAGGTTCATGAACACTGAAGCTTTCTTT.

J is TRBJ1-6 and V is TRBV6-1; 10 nucleotides agree with TRBD1. Germline trimming cut 4 bases from V and 5 bases from J; bases unmatched to any gene: 5. Germline CDR1 reads MNHNS; CDR2 reads SASEGT. The CDR3 runs to 16 residues. The CDR3 here is CASSASGQGNNSPLHF. For the CDR3, the DNA is TGTGCCAGCAGTGCGTCGGGACAGGGGAATAATTCACCCCTCCACTTT.

This chain links TRBV29-1 with TRBJ1-1; D possibly corresponds to TRBD1 (5 bases). Germline CDR1 reads SQVTM; CDR2 reads ANQGSEA. Trimming removed 2 bases from V and 2 bases from J, with 12 bases in between. The CDR3 covers 14 residues. The CDR3 loop is CSVETPGRNTEAFF. CDR3 bases: TGCAGCGTTGAAACCCCAGGGCGTAACACTGAAGCTTTCTTT.

This clone has a handful of counts. The chain uses TRBV4-3 and TRBJ1-1; TRBD1 matches 9 bases. Germline CDR1 is LGHNA and CDR2 is YSLEER. The V and J ends lost 0 bases and 3 bases, in that order; junction bases with no gene match: 8. The CDR3 runs 17 residues. The CDR3 bases are TGCGCCAGCAGCCAAGATCTTACGGGGACAGGGCACACTGAAGCTTTCTTT. It specifies CASSQDLTGTGHTEAFF.

This sequence joins TRBV18 and TRBJ1-6; 10 nucleotides line up with TRBD1. The germline V gene encodes CDR1 KGHSH and CDR2 LQKENI. This CDR3 is built from 15 residues. The junction had 3 bases not matched to a gene; V was cut back by 3 bases and J by 7 bases. CDR3 residues: CASSPLDRGNSPLHF. Here the CDR3 DNA reads TGTGCCAGCTCACCTCTGGACAGGGGGAATTCACCCCTCCACTTT.